The rows below give T cell receptor beta chains drawn from one sample of a study of T cell responses to AZD1222 COVID-19 vaccine. TCRdb keeps only in-frame clones here, not all; method: immunoSEQ multiplex PCR. The sample records roughly 42,000 clones, 88% being singletons. The sequencing used peripheral blood, collected 28 days after the second dose of the MenACWY control vaccine. These TCRs come from an adult who received the MenACWY meningococcal vaccine as a control. The CDR3 runs from the conserved cysteine through the conserved F or W. A D gene is named only where the DNA matches it firmly. A clone size is listed for some rows: how often the clone was seen (once, few, many), or a class if it is expanded.

D gene: .
V gene: TRBV11-2
J gene: TRBJ1-1
clone size: .
CDR3 DNA: TGTGCCAGCAGCACCACCGGGATGATGAACACTGAAGCTTTCTTT
CDR3 protein: CASSTTGMMNTEAFF

D gene: TRBD1
V gene: TRBV11-2
J gene: TRBJ2-6
clone size: once
CDR3 DNA: TGTGCCAGCAGCAAAAGACAGGGAGTTGGGGCCAACGTCCTGACTTTC
CDR3 protein: CASSKRQGVGANVLTF

D gene: TRBD2
V gene: TRBV11-2
J gene: TRBJ2-1
clone size: .
CDR3 DNA: TGTGCCAGCAGTTTATCCCCCGCGGCGACTAGCGGGAGGAGGCATGAGCAGTTCTTC
CDR3 protein: CASSLSPAATSGRRHEQFF

D gene: .
V gene: TRBV7-9
J gene: TRBJ1-1
clone size: .
CDR3 DNA: TGTGCCAGCAGCCACCGACAGATAGAAGTTCGAGGCACTGAAGCTTTCTTT
CDR3 protein: CASSHRQIEVRGTEAFF

D gene: .
V gene: TRBV28
J gene: TRBJ2-7
clone size: .
CDR3 DNA: TGTGCCAGCAGTTTTACCCTGTACGAGCAGTACTTC
CDR3 protein: CASSFTLYEQYF

D gene: TRBD2
V gene: TRBV11-2
J gene: TRBJ2-7
clone size: few
CDR3 DNA: TGTGCCAGCAGCTTAGGGCTAGCGGCCCTTTACGAGCAGTACTTC
CDR3 protein: CASSLGLAALYEQYF

D gene: .
V gene: TRBV5-1
J gene: TRBJ2-2
clone size: .
CDR3 DNA: TGCGCCAGCAGCTTAGTGTCAGCGAACACCGGGGAGCTGTTTTTT
CDR3 protein: CASSLVSANTGELFF

D gene: .
V gene: TRBV10-3
J gene: TRBJ1-2
clone size: .
CDR3 DNA: TGTGCCATCAGTGGAGACAACTATGGCTACACCTTC
CDR3 protein: CAISGDNYGYTF

D gene: .
V gene: TRBV11-2
J gene: TRBJ2-3
clone size: .
CDR3 DNA: TGTGCCAGCAGCTTCCTCACCTCCCTAGACTTTCTGGATACGCAGTATTTT
CDR3 protein: CASSFLTSLDFLDTQYF

D gene: TRBD2
V gene: TRBV28
J gene: TRBJ2-7
clone size: .
CDR3 DNA: TGTGCCAGCAGTATGAGTAGCGGGAGGGCCAAGTACGAGCAGTACTTC
CDR3 protein: CASSMSSGRAKYEQYF

D gene: .
V gene: TRBV27
J gene: TRBJ2-7
clone size: .
CDR3 DNA: TGTGCCAGCAGTTCAGGGATGAGCTCCTACGAGCAGTACTTC
CDR3 protein: CASSSGMSSYEQYF